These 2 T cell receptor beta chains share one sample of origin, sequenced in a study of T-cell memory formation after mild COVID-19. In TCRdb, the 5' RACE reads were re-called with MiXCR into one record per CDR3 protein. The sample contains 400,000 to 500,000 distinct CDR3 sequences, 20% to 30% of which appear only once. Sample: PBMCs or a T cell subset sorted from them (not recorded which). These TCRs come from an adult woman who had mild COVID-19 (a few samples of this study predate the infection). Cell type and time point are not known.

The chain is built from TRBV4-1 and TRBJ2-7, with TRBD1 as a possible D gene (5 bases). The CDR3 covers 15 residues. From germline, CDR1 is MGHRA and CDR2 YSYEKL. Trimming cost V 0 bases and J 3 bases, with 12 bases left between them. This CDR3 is CASSQDPRQYYEQYF. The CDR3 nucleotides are TGCGCCAGCAGCCAAGACCCCAGACAGTACTACGAGCAGTACTTC.

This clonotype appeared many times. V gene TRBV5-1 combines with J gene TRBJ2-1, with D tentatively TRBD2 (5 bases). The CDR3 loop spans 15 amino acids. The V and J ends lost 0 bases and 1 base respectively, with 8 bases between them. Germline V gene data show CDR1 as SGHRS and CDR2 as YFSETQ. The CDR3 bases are TGCGCCAGCAGCTTGGTGGGAGTGTCCTACAATGAGCAGTTCTTC. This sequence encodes CASSLVGVSYNEQFF.